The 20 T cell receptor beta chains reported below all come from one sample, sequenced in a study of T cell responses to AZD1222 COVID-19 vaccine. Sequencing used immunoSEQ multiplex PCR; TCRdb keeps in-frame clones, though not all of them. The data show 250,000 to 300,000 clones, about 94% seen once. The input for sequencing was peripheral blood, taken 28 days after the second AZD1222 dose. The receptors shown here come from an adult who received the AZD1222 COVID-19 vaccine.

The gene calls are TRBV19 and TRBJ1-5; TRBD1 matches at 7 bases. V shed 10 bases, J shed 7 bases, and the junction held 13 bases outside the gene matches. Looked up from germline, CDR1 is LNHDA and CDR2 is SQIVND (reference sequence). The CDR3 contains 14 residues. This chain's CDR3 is CATRYRGSAQPQHF. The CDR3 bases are TGTGCCACCCGGTACAGGGGATCGGCCCAGCCCCAGCATTTT.

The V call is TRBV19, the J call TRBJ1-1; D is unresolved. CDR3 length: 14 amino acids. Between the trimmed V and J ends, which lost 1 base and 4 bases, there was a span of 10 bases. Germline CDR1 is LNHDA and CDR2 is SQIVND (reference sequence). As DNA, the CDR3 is TGTGCCAGTAGTATAGTAGGTTTGGTCACTGAAGCTTTCTTT. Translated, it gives CASSIVGLVTEAFF.

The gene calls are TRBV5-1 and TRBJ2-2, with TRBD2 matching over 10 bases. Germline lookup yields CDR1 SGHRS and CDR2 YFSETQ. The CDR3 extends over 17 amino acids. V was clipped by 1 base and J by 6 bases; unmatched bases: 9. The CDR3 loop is CASSLPAGGTAPGELFF. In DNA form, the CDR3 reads TGCGCCAGCAGCTTGCCAGCGGGGGGGACGGCGCCCGGGGAGCTGTTTTTT.

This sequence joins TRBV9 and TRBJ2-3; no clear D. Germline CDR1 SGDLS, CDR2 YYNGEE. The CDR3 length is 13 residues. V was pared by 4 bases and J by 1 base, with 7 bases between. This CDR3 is CASSLVGTDTQYF. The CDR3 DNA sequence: TGTGCCAGCAGCTTAGTGGGCACAGATACGCAGTATTTT. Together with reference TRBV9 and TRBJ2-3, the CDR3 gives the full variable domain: DSGVTQTPKHLITATGQRVTLRCSPRSGDLSVYWYQQSLDQGLQFLIQYYNGEERAKGNILERFSAQQFPDLHSELNLSSLELGDSALYFCASSLVGTDTQYFGPGTRLTVL.

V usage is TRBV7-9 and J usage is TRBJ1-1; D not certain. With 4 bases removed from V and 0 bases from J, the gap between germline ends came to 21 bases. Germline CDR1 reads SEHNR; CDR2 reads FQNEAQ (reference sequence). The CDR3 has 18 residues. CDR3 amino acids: CASSSPKGGAYMNTEAFF. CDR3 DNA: TGTGCCAGCAGCTCACCAAAAGGAGGCGCCTACATGAACACTGAAGCTTTCTTT.

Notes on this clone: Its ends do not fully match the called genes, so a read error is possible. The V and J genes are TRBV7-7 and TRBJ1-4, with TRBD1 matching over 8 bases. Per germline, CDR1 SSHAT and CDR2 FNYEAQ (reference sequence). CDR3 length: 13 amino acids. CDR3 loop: CASSLDRGGKLFF. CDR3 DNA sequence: TGTGCTAGCAGCCTCGACAGGGGTGGAAAACTGTTTTTT.

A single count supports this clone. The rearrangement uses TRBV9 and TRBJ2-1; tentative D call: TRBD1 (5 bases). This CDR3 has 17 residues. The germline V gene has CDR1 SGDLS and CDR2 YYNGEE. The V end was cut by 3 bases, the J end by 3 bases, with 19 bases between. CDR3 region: CASSGGQSEPFYNEQFF. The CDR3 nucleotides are TGTGCCAGCAGCGGCGGACAATCCGAACCTTTCTACAATGAGCAGTTCTTC.

The DNA of the CDR3 is TGTGCCAGCTCACCGGAGGGATACAATCAGCCCCAGCATTTT. Residues: CASSPEGYNQPQHF. The chain employs TRBV18 and TRBJ1-5; D remains unclear. This CDR3 is 14 amino acids long. V was pared by 3 bases and J by 3 bases, with 9 bases between. CDR1 is KGHSH and CDR2 is LQKENI in the germline V gene.

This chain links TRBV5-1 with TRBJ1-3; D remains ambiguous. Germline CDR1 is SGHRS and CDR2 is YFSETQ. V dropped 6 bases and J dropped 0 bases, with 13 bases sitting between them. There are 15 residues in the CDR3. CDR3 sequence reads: CASNSDGGSGNTIYF. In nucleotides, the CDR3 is TGCGCCAGCAACTCGGACGGAGGCTCTGGAAACACCATATATTTT.

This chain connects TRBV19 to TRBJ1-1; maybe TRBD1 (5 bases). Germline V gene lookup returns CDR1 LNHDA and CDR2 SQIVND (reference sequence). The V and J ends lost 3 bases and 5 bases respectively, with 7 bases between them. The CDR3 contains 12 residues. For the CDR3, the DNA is TGTGCCAGTAGTATGTGGGGGACTGAAGCTTTCTTT. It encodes CASSMWGTEAFF.

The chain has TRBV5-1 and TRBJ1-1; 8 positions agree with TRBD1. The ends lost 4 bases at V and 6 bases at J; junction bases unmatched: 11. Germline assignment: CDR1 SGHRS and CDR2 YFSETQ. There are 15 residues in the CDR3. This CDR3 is CASSLDRVGISEAFF. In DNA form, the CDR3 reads TGCGCCAGCAGCCTGGACAGGGTCGGGATCTCTGAAGCTTTCTTT.

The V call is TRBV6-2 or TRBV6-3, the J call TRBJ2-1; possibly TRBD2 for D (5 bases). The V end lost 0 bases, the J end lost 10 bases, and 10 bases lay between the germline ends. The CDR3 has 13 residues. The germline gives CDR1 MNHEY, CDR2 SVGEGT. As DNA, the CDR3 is TGTGCCAGCAGTTACTCCCGGGAAGGGGAGCAGTTCTTC. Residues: CASSYSREGEQFF.

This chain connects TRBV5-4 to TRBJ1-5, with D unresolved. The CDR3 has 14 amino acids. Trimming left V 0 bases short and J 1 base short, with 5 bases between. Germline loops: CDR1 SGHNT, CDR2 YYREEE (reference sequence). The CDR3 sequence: CASSLGGSNQPQHF. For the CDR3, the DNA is TGTGCCAGCAGCTTGGGAGGGAGCAATCAGCCCCAGCATTTT.

CDR3 sequence: CASSPTGTASYEQYF. The CDR3 DNA is TGCGCCAGCAGCCCAACCGGGACCGCCTCCTACGAGCAGTACTTC. The chain carries TRBV5-1 and TRBJ2-7, with D possibly called TRBD1 or TRBD2 (5 bases each). Per the germline V gene, CDR1 is SGHRS and CDR2 is YFSETQ. V gave up 4 bases and J gave up 0 bases, with 14 bases separating them. CDR3 length: 15 amino acids.

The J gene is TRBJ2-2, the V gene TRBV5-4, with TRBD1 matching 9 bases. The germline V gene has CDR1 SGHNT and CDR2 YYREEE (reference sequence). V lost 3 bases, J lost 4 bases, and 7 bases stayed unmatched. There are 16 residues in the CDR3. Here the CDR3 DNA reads TGTGCCAGCAGCTCTTACAGGGGGCATGGCACCGGGGAGCTGTTTTTT. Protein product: CASSSYRGHGTGELFF. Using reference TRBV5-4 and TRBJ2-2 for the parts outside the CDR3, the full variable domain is ETGVTQSPTHLIKTRGQQVTLRCSSQSGHNTVSWYQQALGQGPQFIFQYYREEENGRGNFPPRFSGLQFPNYSSELNVNALELDDSALYLCASSSYRGHGTGELFFGEGSRLTVL.

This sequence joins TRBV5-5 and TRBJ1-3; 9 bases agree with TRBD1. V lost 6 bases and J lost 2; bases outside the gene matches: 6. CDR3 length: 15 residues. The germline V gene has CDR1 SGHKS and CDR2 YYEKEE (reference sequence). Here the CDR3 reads CASTLTGGPGNTIYF. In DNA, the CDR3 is TGTGCCAGCACACTGACAGGGGGACCTGGAAACACCATATATTTT.

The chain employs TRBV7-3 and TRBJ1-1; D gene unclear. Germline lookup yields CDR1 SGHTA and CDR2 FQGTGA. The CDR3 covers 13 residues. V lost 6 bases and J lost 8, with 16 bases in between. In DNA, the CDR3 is TGTGCCAGCAGTTCGTTCGCCGGGAGGGAAGCTTTCTTT. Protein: CASSSFAGREAFF.

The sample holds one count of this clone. CDR3 amino acids: CASRRRGSNTEAFF. The CDR3 coding sequence is TGTGCCAGCCGTAGAAGGGGCTCGAACACTGAAGCTTTCTTT. This chain uses TRBV5-8 with TRBJ1-1, with D possibly being TRBD1 (5 bases). The CDR3 runs 14 residues. Trimming stripped 7 bases from V and 1 base from J, with 14 bases between. Germline values: CDR1 SGHTS, CDR2 YDEGEE.

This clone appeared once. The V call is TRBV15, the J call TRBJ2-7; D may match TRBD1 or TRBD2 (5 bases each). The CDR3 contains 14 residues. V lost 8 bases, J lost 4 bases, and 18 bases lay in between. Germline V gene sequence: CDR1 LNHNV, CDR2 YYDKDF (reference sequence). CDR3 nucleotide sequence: TGTGCCACCCGGACAACGGGAAGATCTTACGAGCAGTACTTC. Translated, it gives CATRTTGRSYEQYF.

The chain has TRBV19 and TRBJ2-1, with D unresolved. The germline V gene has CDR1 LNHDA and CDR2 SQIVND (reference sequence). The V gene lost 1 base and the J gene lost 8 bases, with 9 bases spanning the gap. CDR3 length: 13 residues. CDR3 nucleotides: TGTGCCAGTAGTATAGCAGGAACCGATGAGCAGTTCTTC. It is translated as CASSIAGTDEQFF. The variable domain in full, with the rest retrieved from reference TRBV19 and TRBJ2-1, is DGGITQSPKYLFRKEGQNVTLSCEQNLNHDAMYWYRQDPGQGLRLIYYSQIVNDFQKGDIAEGYSVSREKKESFPLTVTSAQKNPTAFYLCASSIAGTDEQFFGPGTRLTVL.